This entry is about one T cell receptor (beta chain). The germline V gene has CDR1 SGHRS and CDR2 YFSETQ. V shed 4 bases and J shed 5 bases, with 18 bases lying between them. This CDR3 comprises 15 residues. Each participant's cohort was designated according to participant-reported clinical history. This entry belongs to a study of blood T cell repertoires in COVID-19. Study summary: Samples came from the United States, Italy and Spain, spanning acute and convalescent COVID-19. Sources were T cells, B-cell-depleted T cells, or PBMCs; the material itself was cDNA or gDNA.

As originally analysed: Quantification of nucleated cells was approximated via reference gene primer amplification. TCRdb's copy holds only in-frame clones and misses some; the assay was immunoSEQ multiplex PCR. D and trimming were read from the DNA, whereas the V and J calls and clone size are those reported in that table. Among 200,000 to 250,000 clones listed, nearly 90% were seen once. Sequencing used PBMCs or T cells enriched from blood (not recorded which). This sequence joins TRBV5-1 and TRBJ2-5; D possibly corresponds to TRBD2 (7 bases). This sequence originates from a man in his thirties or forties who had recovered from COVID-19. The CDR3: CASSISPGGPETQYF. The CDR3 nucleotides are TGCGCCAGCAGCATATCACCGGGGGGCCCGGAGACCCAGTACTTC.